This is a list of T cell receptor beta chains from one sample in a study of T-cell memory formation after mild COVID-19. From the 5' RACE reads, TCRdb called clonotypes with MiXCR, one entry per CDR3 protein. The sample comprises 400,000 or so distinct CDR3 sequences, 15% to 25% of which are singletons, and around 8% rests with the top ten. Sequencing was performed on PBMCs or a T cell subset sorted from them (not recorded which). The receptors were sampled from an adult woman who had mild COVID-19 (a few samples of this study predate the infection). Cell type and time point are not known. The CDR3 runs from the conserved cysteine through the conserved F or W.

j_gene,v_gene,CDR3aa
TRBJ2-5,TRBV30,CAWISGGPTKYF
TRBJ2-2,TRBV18,CASQTGDTGELFF
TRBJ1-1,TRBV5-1,CASSPGELNTEAFF
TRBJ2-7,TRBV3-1,CASSQDLSSYEQYF
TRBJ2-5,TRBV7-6,CASSRGPSRETQYF
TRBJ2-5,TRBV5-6,CASSWVRGLAGGQETQYF
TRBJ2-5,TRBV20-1,CSARGTRAVRETQYF
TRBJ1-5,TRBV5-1,CASSYGQDQPQHF
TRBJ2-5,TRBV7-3,CASSLWGRDGETQYF
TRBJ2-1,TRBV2,CASSNGLAGTKQFF
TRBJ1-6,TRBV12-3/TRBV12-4,CASLKGSSYNSPLHF
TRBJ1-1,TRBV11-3,CASSLNSMNTEAFF
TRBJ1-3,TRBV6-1,CASSEAHGNTIYF
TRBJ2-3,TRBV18,CASSPGIGSTDTQYF
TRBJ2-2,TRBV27,CASSYTGSTLLSRTGELFF
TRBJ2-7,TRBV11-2,CASSFTVSYEQYF
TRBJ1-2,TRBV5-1,CASSLAASYGYTF
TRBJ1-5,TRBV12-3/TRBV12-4,CASSQSQEAQPQHF
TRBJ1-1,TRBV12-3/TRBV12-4,CASSSRAGTEAFF
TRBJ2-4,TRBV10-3,CAISPLGGPKNIQYF
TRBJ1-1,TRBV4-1,CASSQGLSGASSEAFF
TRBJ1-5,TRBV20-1,CSAGAANSNQPQHF
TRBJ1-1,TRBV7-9,CASSLGEGAGNTEAFF
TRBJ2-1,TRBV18,CASSPGTAGQRNEQFF
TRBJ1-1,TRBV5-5,CASSFGKAALNTEAFF
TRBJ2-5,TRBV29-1,CSVEPAQGVETQYF
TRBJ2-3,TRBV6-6,CASSSPGGSTDTQYF
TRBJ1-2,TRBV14,CASSPWGTGAYGYTF
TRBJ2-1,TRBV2,CASKPSDNPGNEQFF
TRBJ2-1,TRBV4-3,CASSPEGRMTYNEQFF
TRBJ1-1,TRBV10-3,CAISASGTENTEAFF
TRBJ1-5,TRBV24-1,CATSDQTHDQPQHF
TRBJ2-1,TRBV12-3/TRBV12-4,CASSSRTSGRAGNEQFF
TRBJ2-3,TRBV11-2,CASSPKTSGGSTDTQYF
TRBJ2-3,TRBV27,CAARALLGATDTQYF
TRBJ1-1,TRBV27,CASSPTLYTEAFF
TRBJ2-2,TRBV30,CAWSPGQGDTGELFF
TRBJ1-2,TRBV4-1,CASSQDQDGTGYGYTF
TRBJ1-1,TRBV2,CASPQGRTEAFF
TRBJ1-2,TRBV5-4,CASSANGLDGYTF
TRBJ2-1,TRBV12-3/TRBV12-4,CASSPLRGLGTYNEQFF
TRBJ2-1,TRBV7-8,CASSLEVGGNEQFF
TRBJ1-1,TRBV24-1,CATSEWDGEAFF
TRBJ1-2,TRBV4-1,CASSQEATGYGYTF
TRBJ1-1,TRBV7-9,CASIQGAGYWTEAFF
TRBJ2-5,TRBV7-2,CASSLDLAGGQETQYF
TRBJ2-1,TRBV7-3,CASSHLPGTSLEEQFF
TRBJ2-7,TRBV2,CASSEDATTYEQYF
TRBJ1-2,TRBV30,CAWSEDYGYTF
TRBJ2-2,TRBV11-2,CASSRGLAGAGELFF
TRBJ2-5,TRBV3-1,CASSQGQGQGEETQYF
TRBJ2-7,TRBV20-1,CSAVLRGRADEQYF
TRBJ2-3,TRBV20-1,CSARAGLAPSTDTQYF
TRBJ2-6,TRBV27,CASRRGSGANVLTF